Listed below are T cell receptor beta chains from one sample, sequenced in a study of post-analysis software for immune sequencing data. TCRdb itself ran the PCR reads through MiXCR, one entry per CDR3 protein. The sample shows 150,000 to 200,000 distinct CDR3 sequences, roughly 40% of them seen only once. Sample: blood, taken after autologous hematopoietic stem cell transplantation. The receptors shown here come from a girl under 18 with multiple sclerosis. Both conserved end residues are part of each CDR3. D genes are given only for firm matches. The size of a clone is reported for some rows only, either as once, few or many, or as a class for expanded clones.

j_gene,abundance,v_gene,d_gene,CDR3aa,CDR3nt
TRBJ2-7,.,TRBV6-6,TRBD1,CASRGGLGSYEQYF,TGTGCCAGCAGAGGGGGCCTCGGCTCCTACGAGCAGTACTTC
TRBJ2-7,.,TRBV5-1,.,CASSLAWKNPAGTSSYEQYF,TGCGCCAGCAGCTTGGCTTGGAAGAATCCGGCCGGGACTTCATCCTACGAGCAGTACTTC
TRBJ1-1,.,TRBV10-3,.,CAISEARQGIVNTEAFF,TGTGCCATCAGTGAAGCACGGCAGGGGATCGTGAACACTGAAGCTTTCTTT
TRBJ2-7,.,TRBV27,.,CASTGGHEQYF,TGTGCCAGCACGGGGGGCCACGAGCAGTACTTC
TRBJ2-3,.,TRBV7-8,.,CVSSPTGSVDTQYF,TGTGTCAGCAGCCCCACGGGGTCCGTAGATACGCAGTATTTT
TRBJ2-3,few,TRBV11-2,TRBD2,CASSRSGARTDTQYF,TGTGCCAGCAGCCGGAGCGGGGCTCGCACAGATACGCAGTATTTT
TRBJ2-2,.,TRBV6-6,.,CASSPHTGELFF,TGTGCCAGCAGCCCGCACACCGGGGAGCTGTTTTTT
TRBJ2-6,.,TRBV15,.,CATSRDWDSGANVLTF,TGTGCCACCAGCAGAGATTGGGACTCTGGGGCCAACGTCCTGACTTTC
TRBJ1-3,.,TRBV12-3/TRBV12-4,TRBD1,CASREGGMYPTIYF,TGTGCCAGCAGGGAAGGGGGCATGTATCCCACCATATATTTT
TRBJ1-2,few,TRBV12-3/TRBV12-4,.,CASSSGFSANYGYTF,TGTGCCAGCAGTTCCGGATTTTCAGCTAACTATGGCTACACCTTC
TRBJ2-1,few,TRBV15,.,CATSRGAAAKEQFF,TGTGCCACCAGCAGAGGGGCGGCGGCTAAAGAGCAGTTCTTC
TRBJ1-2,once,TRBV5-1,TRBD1,CASSNQGGYGYTF,TGCGCCAGCAGTAACCAGGGGGGCTATGGCTACACCTTC
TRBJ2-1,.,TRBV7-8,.,CASSRPLAGSFSYNEQFF,TGTGCCAGCAGCCGGCCATTGGCGGGATCTTTCTCCTACAATGAGCAGTTCTTC